The TCR beta chain described here comes from a study of blood T cell repertoires in COVID-19. This CDR3 has 17 residues. The V gene end was trimmed by 4 bases and the J gene end by 3 bases; junction bases not matched to a gene: 9. Germline V gene data show CDR1 as LNHDA and CDR2 as SQIVND (reference sequence). The assay was immunoSEQ multiplex PCR, and TCRdb's table has in-frame clones only and misses some. The table shows 150,000 to 180,000 clones, with 70% to 85% occurring only once. The chain has TRBV19 and TRBJ1-1; 12 bases align to TRBD1. The sample comprised peripheral blood. This clonotype was obtained from a woman aged 55-70 years with acute or convalescent COVID-19. The CDR3 loop is CASSSGGTGGPYTEAFF. DNA of the CDR3: TGTGCCAGTAGTAGCGGTGGGACAGGGGGCCCGTACACTGAAGCTTTCTTT.